Listed here is a single T cell receptor beta chain. Its target is unknown. PCR primers comprised 60 Vbeta and 13 Jbeta primers. Produced via immunoSEQ multiplex PCR; TCRdb's table is partial and in-frame only. The sample shows 65,000 or so clones, less than 70% of them seen only once. While unrecorded immune exposures were likely, the donors were nominally healthy when sampled. The sample originates from a study of cytomegalovirus exposure and HLA in healthy donors. Points from the study as a whole: The authors enumerated 150 to 200 TCR beta chains as linked to cytomegalovirus.

Germline V gene data show CDR1 as MNHNS and CDR2 as SASEGT. The CDR3 is 13 amino acids. V shed 7 bases and J shed 3 bases, with 11 bases lying between them. J is TRBJ2-3 and V is TRBV6-1, with D maybe TRBD1 (6 bases). The sequence was collected from a man younger than 45 in good health and CMV-seronegative. The sample was PBMCs. The CDR3 here is CASNRVRTDTQYF. The CDR3 DNA reads as TGTGCCAGCAACAGGGTCAGGACAGATACGCAGTATTTT.